The present T cell receptor beta chain was sequenced within a study of blood T cell repertoires in COVID-19. The data were produced by immunoSEQ multiplex PCR, yet TCRdb's version contains in-frame clones alone and is incomplete. The sample carries approximately 120,000 clones, about 85% recorded once. The ends were cut back, 0 bases at V and 3 bases at J, with 6 bases in the middle. The CDR3 has 13 amino acids. In germline, CDR1 is SGHRS, CDR2 YFSETQ. The chain has TRBV5-1 and TRBJ2-5, with a weak D call TRBD2 (5 bases). The receptor's source is an elderly woman with acute or convalescent COVID-19. Sequenced input: peripheral blood. The CDR3 spells CASSLGAEETQYF. CDR3 bases: TGCGCCAGCAGCTTGGGAGCGGAAGAGACCCAGTACTTC.